This T cell receptor (beta chain) came from a study of T cell responses to AZD1222 COVID-19 vaccine. Clones were sequenced by immunoSEQ multiplex PCR, and TCRdb holds only the in-frame ones, with some missing. The top ten clones hold 4% to 5.5% of a sample with 160,000 or so clones, more than 75% of them seen once. Germline V gene lookup returns CDR1 LGHDT and CDR2 YNNKEL (reference sequence). CDR3 length: 13 residues. V was pared by 5 bases and J by 6 bases, with 13 bases between. Material: peripheral blood, obtained 28 days after the second AZD1222 dose. This chain joins TRBV3-1 (or the pseudogene TRBV3-2) and TRBJ1-1, with D possibly matching TRBD1 (6 bases). This receptor was identified in an adult who received the AZD1222 COVID-19 vaccine. CDR3: CASSVGGGPEAFF. CDR3 nucleotide sequence: TGTGCCAGCAGCGTAGGAGGGGGGCCTGAAGCTTTCTTT.